The text below deals with one T cell receptor beta chain. Its antigen is unidentified. The sorted Tregs were CD4+CD25+CD127-/low cells. There are 17 residues in the CDR3. Germline values: CDR1 MNHNY, CDR2 SVGAGI (reference sequence). The ends lost 6 bases at V and 1 base at J; junction bases unmatched: 9. Semi-nested PCR with Nested Universal Primer A followed constant-region reverse priming of full-length variable regions. TCRdb re-derived calls from the 5' RACE reads in MiXCR, one entry per CDR3 protein. The sample holds thousands of distinct CDR3 sequences, 40% to 55% seen once. Findings and caveats of the study: Tumor memory CD4+ T cell TCR gene usage was found to cluster with blood and lymph node memory CD4+ cells and with lymph node naive CD4+ cells. Tumor Treg TCRs overlapped most with tumor naive CD4+ cells.

The clonotype was recovered from a female donor with breast cancer. Sequences were obtained from Tregs sorted from a lymph node. The chain joins TRBV6-6 to TRBJ2-1; 10 bases map to TRBD1. The CDR3 here is CASSQARQGASYNEQFF. As DNA, the CDR3 is TGTGCCAGCAGCCAGGCCCGACAGGGGGCGTCCTACAATGAGCAGTTCTTC.